This TCR beta chain was sequenced for a study of identical twins. Germline trimming cut 6 bases from V and 4 bases from J; bases unmatched to any gene: 10. The CDR3 has 16 amino acids. In germline, CDR1 is MNHEY, CDR2 SMNVEV (reference sequence). A universal primer binding site was introduced by template switching. The final cDNA contained unique molecular identifiers. Each CDR3 protein gets one entry after TCRdb re-called the 5' RACE reads with MiXCR. The sample carries 450,000 or so distinct CDR3 sequences, roughly an eighth recorded once. This sample also belongs to another study, concerning yellow fever vaccine responses in identical twins.

This clonotype originated in a young woman in good health. The genes are TRBV27 and TRBJ2-2, with 8 bases that match TRBD2. Sequencing used CD4+ T cells sorted from blood. CDR3 in amino acids: CASRFRAGVGTGELFF. The CDR3 coding sequence is TGTGCCAGCAGATTTAGAGCGGGAGTAGGCACCGGGGAGCTGTTTTTT.